This TCR beta chain was retrieved from a study of graft-versus-host responses after intestinal transplantation. Whole-study results and caveats: Recipient bone marrow held GvH clones, some seen earlier in ileum or blood. Elevated graft-versus-host to host-versus-graft clonal ratios in allografts were recorded for patients with graft-donor T cell macrochimerism.

The protocol was immunoSEQ multiplex PCR, while the TCRdb copy is restricted to in-frame clones and leaves out a portion. Among roughly 16,000 clones listed, around 63% were seen once. This clone turned up a few times. No antigen is known for it. Trimming cost V 5 bases and J 7 bases; bases outside gene matches: 8. CDR1 SEHNR and CDR2 FQNEAQ come from the germline V gene (reference sequence). The CDR3 loop spans 15 amino acids. Graft-derived tissue was subjected to processing to liberate intraepithelial and lamina propria lymphocytes. This sequence originates from a human patient who received an intestinal transplant, so some T cells may come from the graft donor. Here the sequenced sample was ileum tissue, taken 524 days after transplant. The chain links TRBV7-9 to TRBJ2-1; 10 bases are shared with TRBD2. CDR3: CASSALAGIKNEQFF. CDR3 sequence (DNA): TGTGCCAGCAGCGCACTAGCGGGGATTAAAAATGAGCAGTTCTTC.